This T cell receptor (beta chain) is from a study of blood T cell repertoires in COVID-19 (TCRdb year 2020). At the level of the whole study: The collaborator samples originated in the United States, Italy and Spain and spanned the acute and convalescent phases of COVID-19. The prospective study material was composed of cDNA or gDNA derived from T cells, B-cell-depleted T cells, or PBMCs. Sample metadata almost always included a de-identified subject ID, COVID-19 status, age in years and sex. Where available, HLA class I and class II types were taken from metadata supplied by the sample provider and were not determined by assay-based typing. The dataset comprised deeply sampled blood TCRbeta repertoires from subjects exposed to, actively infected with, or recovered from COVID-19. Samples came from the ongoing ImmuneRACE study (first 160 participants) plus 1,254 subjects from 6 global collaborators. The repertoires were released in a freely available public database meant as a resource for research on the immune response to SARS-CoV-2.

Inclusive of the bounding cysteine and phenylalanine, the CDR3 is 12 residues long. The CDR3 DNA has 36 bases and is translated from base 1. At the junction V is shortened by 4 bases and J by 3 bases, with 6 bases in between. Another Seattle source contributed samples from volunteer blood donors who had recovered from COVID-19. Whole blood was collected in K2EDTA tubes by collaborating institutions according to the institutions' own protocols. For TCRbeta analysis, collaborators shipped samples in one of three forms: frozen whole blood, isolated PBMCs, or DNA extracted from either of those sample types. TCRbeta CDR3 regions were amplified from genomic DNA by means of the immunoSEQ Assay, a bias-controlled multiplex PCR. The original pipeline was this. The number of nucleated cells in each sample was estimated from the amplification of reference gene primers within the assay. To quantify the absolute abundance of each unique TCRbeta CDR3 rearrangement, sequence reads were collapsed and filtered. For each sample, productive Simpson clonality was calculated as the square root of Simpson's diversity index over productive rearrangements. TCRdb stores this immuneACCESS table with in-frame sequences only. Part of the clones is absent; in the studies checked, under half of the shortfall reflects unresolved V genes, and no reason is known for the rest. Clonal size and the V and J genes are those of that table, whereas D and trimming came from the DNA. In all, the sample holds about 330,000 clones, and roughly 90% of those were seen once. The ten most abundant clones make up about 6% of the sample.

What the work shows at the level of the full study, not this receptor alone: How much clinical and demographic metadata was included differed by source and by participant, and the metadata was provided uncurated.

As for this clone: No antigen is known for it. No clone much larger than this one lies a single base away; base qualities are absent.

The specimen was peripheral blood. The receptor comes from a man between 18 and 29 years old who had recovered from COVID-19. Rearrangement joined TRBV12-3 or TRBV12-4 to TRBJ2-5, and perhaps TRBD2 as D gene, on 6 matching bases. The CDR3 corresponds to CASSSGEETQYF. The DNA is TGTGCCAGCAGTTCGGGGGAAGAGACCCAGTACTTC.